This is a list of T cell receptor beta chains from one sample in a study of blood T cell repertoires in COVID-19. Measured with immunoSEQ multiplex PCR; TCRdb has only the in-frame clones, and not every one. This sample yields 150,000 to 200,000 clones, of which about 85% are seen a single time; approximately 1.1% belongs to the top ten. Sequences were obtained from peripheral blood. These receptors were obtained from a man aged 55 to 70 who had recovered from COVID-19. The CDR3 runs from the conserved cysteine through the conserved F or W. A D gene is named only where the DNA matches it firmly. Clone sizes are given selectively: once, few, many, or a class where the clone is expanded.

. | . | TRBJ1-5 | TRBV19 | CASNWQGNQPQHF | TGTGCCAGTAATTGGCAGGGGAATCAGCCCCAGCATTTT
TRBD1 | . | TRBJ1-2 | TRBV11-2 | CASTSRTGYGYTF | TGTGCCAGCACCTCACGGACAGGCTATGGCTACACCTTC
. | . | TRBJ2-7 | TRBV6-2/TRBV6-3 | CASSYRGAEQYF | TGTGCCAGCAGTTACCGGGGTGCCGAGCAGTACTTC
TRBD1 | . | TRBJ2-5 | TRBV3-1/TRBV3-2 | CASSQRTGGFQETQYF | TGTGCCAGCAGCCAGAGGACAGGGGGGTTCCAAGAGACCCAGTACTTC
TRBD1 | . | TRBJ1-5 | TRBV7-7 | CASSSFRDRGGQPQHF | TGTGCTAGCAGCTCCTTCCGGGACAGGGGCGGGCAGCCCCAGCATTTT
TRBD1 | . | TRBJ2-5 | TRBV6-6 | CASRKDRGAQETQYF | TGTGCCAGCAGAAAGGACAGGGGAGCCCAAGAGACCCAGTACTTC
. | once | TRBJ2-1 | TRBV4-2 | CASSQSLSGYYNEQFF | TGTGCCAGCAGCCAGTCACTATCCGGGTACTACAATGAGCAGTTCTTC
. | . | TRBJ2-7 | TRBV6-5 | CASSINRFYEQYF | TGTGCCAGCAGTATAAACAGGTTCTACGAGCAGTACTTC
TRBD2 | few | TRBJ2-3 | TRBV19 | CASSTPGGLSDTQYF | TGTGCCAGTAGTACCCCGGGGGGTCTCTCCGATACGCAGTATTTT
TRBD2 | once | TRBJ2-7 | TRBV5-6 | CASSTAGTRAFYEQYF | TGTGCCAGCAGCACGGCCGGGACTAGGGCATTCTACGAGCAGTACTTC
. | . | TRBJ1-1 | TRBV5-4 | CASSLVGGNEAFF | TGTGCCAGCAGCTTGGTCGGGGGAAATGAAGCTTTCTTT
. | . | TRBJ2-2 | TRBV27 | CASSLQVTGELFF | TGTGCCAGCAGTTTACAGGTCACCGGGGAGCTGTTTTTT
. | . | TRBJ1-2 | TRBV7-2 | CASSLPNYGYTF | TGTGCCAGCAGCCTACCAAACTATGGCTACACCTTC
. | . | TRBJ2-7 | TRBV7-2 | CASSPRQASYAYEQYF | TGTGCCAGCAGCCCCCGACAGGCCAGTTATGCCTACGAGCAGTACTTC
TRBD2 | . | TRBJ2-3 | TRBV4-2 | CASSQLLLAGDFTDTQYF | TGTGCCAGCAGCCAACTCTTACTAGCGGGGGACTTCACAGATACGCAGTATTTT
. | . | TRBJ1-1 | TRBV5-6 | CASSLVPGAEAFF | TGTGCCAGCAGCTTGGTTCCCGGGGCTGAAGCTTTCTTT
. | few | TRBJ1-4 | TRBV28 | CASSFGATNEKLFF | TGTGCCAGCAGTTTTGGAGCGACTAATGAAAAACTGTTTTTT
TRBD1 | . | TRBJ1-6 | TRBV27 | CASSPPFGTASPHYNSPLHF | TGTGCCAGCAGCCCCCCCTTTGGGACAGCTTCGCCCCACTATAATTCACCCCTCCACTTT
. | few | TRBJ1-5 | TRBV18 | CASSLQTDSNQPQHF | TGTGCCAGCTCACTACAGACAGATAGCAATCAGCCCCAGCATTTT
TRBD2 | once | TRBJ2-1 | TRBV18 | CASSPRLAGVQNEQFF | TGTGCCAGCTCACCACGGCTAGCGGGGGTGCAAAATGAGCAGTTCTTC
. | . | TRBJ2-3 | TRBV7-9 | CASSFPRYTQYF | TGTGCCAGCAGCTTCCCCCGTTATACGCAGTATTTT
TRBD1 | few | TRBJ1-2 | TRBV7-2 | CASSPMLGQVYGYTF | TGTGCCAGCAGCCCAATGTTGGGACAGGTGTATGGCTACACCTTC
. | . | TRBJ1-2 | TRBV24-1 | CATSQSGGSHGYTF | TGTGCCACCAGTCAATCCGGGGGGAGTCATGGCTACACCTTC
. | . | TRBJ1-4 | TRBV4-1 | CASSQAGNEKLFF | TGCGCCAGCAGCCAGGCAGGGAATGAAAAACTGTTTTTT
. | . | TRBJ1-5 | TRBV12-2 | CASRLMEGGYSDPSNQPQHF | TGTGCAAGTCGCTTAATGGAGGGGGGGTACTCGGACCCTAGCAATCAGCCCCAGCATTTT
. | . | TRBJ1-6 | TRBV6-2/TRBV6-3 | CASSYLGADNSPLHF | TGTGCCAGCAGTTACCTGGGGGCGGATAATTCACCCCTCCACTTT
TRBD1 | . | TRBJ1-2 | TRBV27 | CASRKVGQGAFNYGYTF | TGTGCCAGCAGGAAGGTGGGACAGGGGGCTTTTAACTATGGCTACACCTTC
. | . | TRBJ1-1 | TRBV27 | CASKLGGERALEAFF | TGTGCCAGCAAGTTGGGAGGAGAAAGGGCCCTCGAAGCTTTCTTT
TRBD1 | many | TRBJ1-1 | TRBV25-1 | CASSPAQGLNTEAFF | TGTGCCAGCAGTCCAGCACAGGGGCTGAACACTGAAGCTTTCTTT
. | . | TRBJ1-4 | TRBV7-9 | CASSPGPTNEKLFF | TGTGCCAGCAGCCCGGGTCCAACTAATGAAAAACTGTTTTTT
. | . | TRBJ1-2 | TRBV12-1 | CASSANQTGGNYGYTF | TGTGCCAGCAGCGCGAACCAGACAGGGGGGAACTATGGCTACACCTTC
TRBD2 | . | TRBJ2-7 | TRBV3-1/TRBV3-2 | CASSLGGGRLVYEQYF | TGTGCCAGCAGCCTTGGGGGGGGACGGCTAGTTTACGAGCAGTACTTC
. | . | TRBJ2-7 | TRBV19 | CASSYSFGPYEQYF | TGTGCCAGTAGTTACTCCTTCGGTCCCTACGAGCAGTACTTC
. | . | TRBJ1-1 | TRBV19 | CASVNSVTEAFF | TGTGCCAGTGTGAACAGTGTCACTGAAGCTTTCTTT
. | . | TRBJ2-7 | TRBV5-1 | CASSFSTNSYEQYF | TGCGCCAGCAGCTTTAGTACGAACTCCTACGAGCAGTACTTC
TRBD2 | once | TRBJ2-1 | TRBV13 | CASSFRLAGDYNEQFF | TGTGCCAGCAGCTTTCGACTAGCGGGGGACTACAATGAGCAGTTCTTC
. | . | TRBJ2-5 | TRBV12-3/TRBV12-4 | CAGDRPGQETQYF | TGTGCCGGCGACAGGCCCGGTCAAGAGACCCAGTACTTC
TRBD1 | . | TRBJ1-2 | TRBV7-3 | CASSSQGAPNYGYTF | TGTGCCAGCAGCTCCCAGGGGGCCCCTAACTATGGCTACACCTTC
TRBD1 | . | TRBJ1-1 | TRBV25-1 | CASKKGTGGEVFF | TGTGCCAGCAAAAAAGGAACAGGGGGAGAAGTTTTCTTT
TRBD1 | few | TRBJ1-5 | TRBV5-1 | CASSPQGARNQPQHF | TGCGCCAGCAGCCCCCAGGGGGCACGCAATCAGCCCCAGCATTTT
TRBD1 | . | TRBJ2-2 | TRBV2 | CASTSDRGRGGGELFF | TGTGCCAGCACCTCGGACAGGGGGCGGGGTGGCGGGGAGCTGTTTTTT
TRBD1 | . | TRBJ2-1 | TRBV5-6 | CASSLDRGGYNEQFF | TGTGCCAGCAGCCTGGACAGGGGAGGATACAATGAGCAGTTCTTC
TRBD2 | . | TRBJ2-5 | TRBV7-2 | CASSFVAGPQETQYF | TGTGCCAGCAGCTTCGTAGCGGGGCCCCAAGAGACCCAGTACTTC
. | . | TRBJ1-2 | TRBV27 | CASSLRGTGYGYTF | TGTGCCAGCAGCCTTCGGGGAACCGGCTATGGCTACACCTTC
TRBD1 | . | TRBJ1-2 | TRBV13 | CASSLGRGRGRGYTF | TGTGCCAGCAGCTTAGGTCGAGGCAGGGGGCGCGGCTACACCTTC
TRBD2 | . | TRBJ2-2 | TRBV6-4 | CASSLLAGGDTGELFF | TGTGCCAGCAGTCTACTAGCGGGGGGAGACACCGGGGAGCTGTTTTTT
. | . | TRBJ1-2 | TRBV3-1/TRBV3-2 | CASSQDHGIYGYTF | TGTGCCAGCAGCCAAGATCACGGGATCTATGGCTACACCTTC
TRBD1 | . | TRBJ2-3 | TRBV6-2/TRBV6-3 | CASSYPAGQGSDTQYF | TGTGCCAGCAGTTACCCCGCGGGACAGGGGTCAGATACGCAGTATTTT
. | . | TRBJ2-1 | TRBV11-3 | CASSLRGTNNEQFF | TGTGCCAGCAGCTTGAGGGGGACTAACAATGAGCAGTTCTTC
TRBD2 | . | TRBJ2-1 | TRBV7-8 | CASSLAHVASGGEQFF | TGTGCCAGCAGCTTAGCGCATGTGGCTAGCGGGGGTGAGCAGTTCTTC
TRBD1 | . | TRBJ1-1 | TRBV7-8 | CASSLGRAGTATENTEAFF | TGTGCCAGCAGCTTAGGTCGGGCGGGGACAGCTACCGAAAACACTGAAGCTTTCTTT